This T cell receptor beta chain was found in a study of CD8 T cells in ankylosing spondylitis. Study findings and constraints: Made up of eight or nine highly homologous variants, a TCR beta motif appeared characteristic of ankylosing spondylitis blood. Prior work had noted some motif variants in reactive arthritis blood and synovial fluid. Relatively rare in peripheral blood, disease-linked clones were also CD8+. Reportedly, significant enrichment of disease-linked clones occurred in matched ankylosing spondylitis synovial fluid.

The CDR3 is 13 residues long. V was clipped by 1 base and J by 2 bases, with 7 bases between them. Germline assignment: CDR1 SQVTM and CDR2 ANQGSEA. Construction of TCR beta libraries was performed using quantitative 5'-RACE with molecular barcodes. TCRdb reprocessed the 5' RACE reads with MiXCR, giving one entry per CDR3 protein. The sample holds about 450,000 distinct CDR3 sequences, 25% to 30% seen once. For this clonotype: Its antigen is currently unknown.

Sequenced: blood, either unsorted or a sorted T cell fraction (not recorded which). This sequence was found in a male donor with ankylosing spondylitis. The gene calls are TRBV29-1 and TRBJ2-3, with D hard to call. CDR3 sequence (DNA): TGCAGCGTTGAAGGCAGGTACACAGATACGCAGTATTTT. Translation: CSVEGRYTDTQYF.